One and the same sample provided the 31 T cell receptor beta chains below, sequenced in a study of high-grade serous ovarian cancer treatment subgroups. Clones were read by immunoSEQ multiplex PCR, and TCRdb kept only the in-frame ones, dropping some. Of over 2,500 clones in the sample, around four fifths were seen once. Tumor samples were obtained before definitive surgery or chemotherapy. The source material was tumor tissue. Receptors originate from a human donor with high-grade serous ovarian cancer.

The chain recombines TRBV18 with TRBJ2-7, with TRBD1 matching over 10 bases. The CDR3 totals 14 residues. Trimming at V came to 6 bases and at J to 5 bases, leaving 7 bases not matched to a gene. CDR1 is KGHSH, CDR2 LQKENI, per germline. CDR3: CASSGGTGDDEQYF. CDR3 nucleotide sequence: TGTGCCAGCTCTGGAGGGACAGGGGATGACGAGCAGTACTTC.

The rearrangement links TRBV6-5 to TRBJ1-3, with no clear D. Trimming took off 0 bases at V and 2 bases at J, with 11 bases between the two ends. CDR1 MNHEY and CDR2 SVGAGI come from the germline V gene. This CDR3 is built from 16 residues. The CDR3 bases are TGTGCCAGCAGTTACTCGGAGGACGGGGCTGGAAACACCATATATTTT. Its translation is CASSYSEDGAGNTIYF.

This chain connects TRBV19 to TRBJ1-2; 8 nucleotides agree with TRBD1. The germline V gene encodes CDR1 LNHDA and CDR2 SQIVND (reference sequence). Trimming cost V 8 bases and J 8 bases; bases outside gene matches: 10. This CDR3 region has 13 residues. The CDR3 sequence is CASGDRGWWGYTF. Written as DNA, the CDR3 is TGTGCCAGTGGCGACAGGGGATGGTGGGGCTACACCTTC. The entire variable domain, with the rest obtained from reference TRBV19 and TRBJ1-2, is as follows: DGGITQSPKYLFRKEGQNVTLSCEQNLNHDAMYWYRQDPGQGLRLIYYSQIVNDFQKGDIAEGYSVSREKKESFPLTVTSAQKNPTAFYLCASGDRGWWGYTFGSGTRLTVV.

The chain has TRBV5-5 and TRBJ1-1; D is undetermined. V was shortened by 2 bases and J by 0 bases, with 8 bases between the two germline ends. CDR3 length equals 14 residues. CDR1 and CDR2 (germline): SGHKS, YYEKEE (reference sequence). CDR3 protein: CASSFEGLNTEAFF. In DNA form, the CDR3 reads TGTGCCAGCAGCTTCGAAGGGCTGAACACTGAAGCTTTCTTT. The entire variable domain, with the rest obtained from reference TRBV5-5 and TRBJ1-1, is as follows: DAGVTQSPTHLIKTRGQQVTLRCSPISGHKSVSWYQQVLGQGPQFIFQYYEKEERGRGNFPDRFSARQFPNYSSELNVNALLLGDSALYLCASSFEGLNTEAFFGQGTRLTVV.

This chain joins TRBV6-5 and TRBJ2-2; a weak D match, TRBD1 (6 bases). Germline CDR1 reads MNHEY; CDR2 reads SVGAGI. This CDR3 spans 16 amino acids. Trimming cost V 3 bases and J 0 bases, with 11 bases left between them. The CDR3 spells CASSYDTGSNTGELFF. CDR3 DNA sequence: TGTGCCAGCAGTTATGATACAGGGTCGAACACCGGGGAGCTGTTTTTT.

CDR3 bases: TGTGCCACCTGGGACTCGCTCCACCCCTACGAGCAGTACTTC. The encoded protein is CATWDSLHPYEQYF. The genes are TRBV6-5 and TRBJ2-7; D might be TRBD2 (6 bases). The CDR3 contains 14 residues. V dropped 10 bases and J dropped 2 bases, with 18 bases sitting between them. CDR1 MNHEY and CDR2 SVGAGI come from the germline V gene.

This chain links TRBV6-6 with TRBJ2-1; perhaps TRBD1 as D (6 bases). With 10 bases removed from V and 3 bases from J, the gap between germline ends came to 16 bases. Germline CDR1 is MNHNY and CDR2 is SVGAGI (reference sequence). This CDR3 has 14 residues. This chain's CDR3 is CATFNRDNYNEQFF. CDR3 DNA sequence: TGTGCCACCTTTAATCGGGACAACTACAATGAGCAGTTCTTC.

This rearrangement joins TRBV11-2 to TRBJ2-3; perhaps D is TRBD1 or TRBD2 (5 bases each). Germline V CDR1 and CDR2: SGHAT, FQNNGV. The CDR3 totals 15 residues. Between the trimmed V and J ends, which lost 2 bases and 7 bases, there was a span of 16 bases. The CDR3: CASSLLVGTLYTQYF. The CDR3 DNA follows: TGTGCCAGCAGCTTATTAGTAGGGACCTTGTATACGCAGTATTTT.

This chain links TRBV19 with TRBJ1-2; TRBD1 matches at 9 bases. The CDR3 is made up of 14 amino acids. The J segment lost 4 bases and the V segment lost 4 bases, leaving 4 bases of the junction unmatched. Germline V gene lookup returns CDR1 LNHDA and CDR2 SQIVND (reference sequence). In DNA, the CDR3 is TGTGCCAGTAGTACCGGGACAGGGAGCTATGGCTACACCTTC. It codes for CASSTGTGSYGYTF.

This rearrangement joins TRBV27 to TRBJ1-1; weak D call: TRBD1 (6 bases). The length of the CDR3 is 14 residues. The ends were cut back, 7 bases at V and 0 bases at J, with 12 bases in the middle. The V gene's germline CDR1 is MNHEY and CDR2 SMNVEV (reference sequence). CDR3 protein: CASIGRGMNTEAFF. CDR3 nucleotides: TGTGCCAGCATCGGCAGGGGAATGAACACTGAAGCTTTCTTT.

This clone is labeled hyperexpanded. The chain uses TRBV28 and TRBJ2-7, with D unclear. CDR3 length: 12 amino acids. Trimming stripped 6 bases from V and 3 bases from J, with 9 bases between. Per the germline V gene, CDR1 is MDHEN and CDR2 is SYDVKM. Here the CDR3 reads CASRTTFYEQYF. As DNA, the CDR3 is TGTGCCAGCAGAACGACCTTCTACGAGCAGTACTTC.

This clone occurred a few times. The J gene is TRBJ2-7, the V gene TRBV5-1; D is possibly TRBD2 (6 bases). The CDR3 consists of 16 residues. V gave up 4 bases and J gave up 0 bases, with 17 bases separating them. Germline V gives CDR1 SGHRS, CDR2 YFSETQ. The CDR3 DNA is TGCGCCAGCAGCCTCGGTGGGGGGATCAGCTCCTACGAGCAGTACTTC. This encodes CASSLGGGISSYEQYF.

V and J are TRBV7-2 and TRBJ2-2, with D perhaps TRBD2 (5 bases). This CDR3 has 15 residues. Germline V gives CDR1 SGHTA, CDR2 FQGNSA. Deletions cut 4 bases from V and 2 bases from J, with 11 bases between. CDR3 loop: CASSSLAINTGELFF. As DNA, the CDR3 is TGTGCCAGCAGCTCCTTAGCGATTAACACCGGGGAGCTGTTTTTT.

The genes are TRBV29-1 and TRBJ2-2, with 10 bases matching TRBD1. The trim removed 7 bases at V and 2 bases at J, leaving 4 bases unmatched. The CDR3 loop spans 14 amino acids. In germline, CDR1 is SQVTM, CDR2 ANQGSEA. The CDR3 reads CSGGTGVNTGELFF. The CDR3 DNA reads as TGCAGCGGAGGGACAGGGGTTAACACCGGGGAGCTGTTTTTT.

V and J are TRBV29-1 and TRBJ2-3; TRBD2 aligns across 8 bases. With V trimmed by 7 bases and J by 1 base, 16 bases remained unmatched. The CDR3 totals 17 residues. CDR1 is SQVTM and CDR2 is ANQGSEA in the germline V gene. The CDR3 DNA reads as TGCAGCGCCCCGAGCGGGGCGACGCGGGAGGGCACAGATACGCAGTATTTT. Translation gives CSAPSGATREGTDTQYF.

About this clone: At one end the junction does not follow the germline gene, possibly because of a read error. The chain links TRBV10-2 to TRBJ2-7, with a weak D call TRBD1 (6 bases). The length of the CDR3 is 13 residues. The germline gives CDR1 WSHSY, CDR2 SAAADI. The CDR3 region is CASSVYREKEQNF. CDR3 in DNA: TGCGCCAGCAGTGTCTACAGGGAGAAGGAGCAGAACTTC.

The chain combines TRBV7-3 with TRBJ1-1; 7 bases are a match to TRBD1. V was pared by 6 bases and J by 1 base, with 8 bases of the junction left unmatched. The CDR3 covers 15 residues. Looked up from germline, CDR1 is SGHTA and CDR2 is FQGTGA. CDR3 loop: CASRQTGPGNTEAFF. In nucleotides, the CDR3 is TGTGCCAGCAGACAGACAGGGCCTGGGAACACTGAAGCTTTCTTT. The complete variable domain, with remaining parts taken from reference TRBV7-3 and TRBJ1-1, reads GAGVSQTPSNKVTEKGKYVELRCDPISGHTALYWYRQSLGQGPEFLIYFQGTGAADDSGLPNDRFFAVRPEGSVSTLKIQRTERGDSAVYLCASRQTGPGNTEAFFGQGTRLTVV.

The chain recombines TRBV2 with TRBJ2-7, with a possible D match to TRBD2 (6 bases). The V end was cut by 8 bases, the J end by 5 bases, with 10 bases between. Germline CDR1 and CDR2: SNHLY and FYNNEI. This CDR3 comprises 11 residues. CDR3 protein: CASERVNEQYF. CDR3 in DNA: TGTGCCAGCGAGCGGGTCAACGAGCAGTACTTC.

This chain connects TRBV7-9 to TRBJ2-7, with D perhaps TRBD2 (5 bases). V was pared by 4 bases and J by 6 bases, with 25 bases between. CDR1 and CDR2 (germline): SEHNR, FQNEAQ (reference sequence). The CDR3 contains 17 residues. CDR3 coding DNA: TGTGCCAGCAGCTCACTATGGGGAGAGTTGGCTAGTTTCGAGCAGTACTTC. Its protein is CASSSLWGELASFEQYF.

The J gene is TRBJ2-7, the V gene TRBV19, with 10 bases matching TRBD2. The CDR3 runs to 16 residues. V shed 0 bases, J shed 4 bases, and the junction held 6 bases outside the gene matches. Germline CDR1 reads LNHDA; CDR2 reads SQIVND (reference sequence). The CDR3 spells CASSIDLGLAAYEQYF. CDR3 nucleotide sequence: TGTGCCAGTAGTATAGATCTCGGACTAGCGGCGTACGAGCAGTACTTC.

The V and J genes are TRBV28 and TRBJ1-1; TRBD1 agrees at 9 bases. V was pared by 5 bases and J by 1 base, with 5 bases of the junction left unmatched. Germline V gives CDR1 MDHEN, CDR2 SYDVKM. The CDR3 runs to 15 residues. CDR3 sequence reads: CASSVTGGRNTEAFF. In DNA, the CDR3 is TGTGCCAGCAGTGTGACAGGGGGAAGGAACACTGAAGCTTTCTTT.

V is TRBV29-1 and J is TRBJ2-3; no clear D. The CDR3 is 14 amino acids. The germline CDR1 and CDR2 sequences are SQVTM and ANQGSEA. The V gene lost 4 bases and the J gene lost 0 bases, with 11 bases spanning the gap. The CDR3 reads CSVVYLPSTDTQYF. The CDR3 nucleotides are TGCAGCGTTGTGTACTTACCTAGCACAGATACGCAGTATTTT.

The chain joins TRBV7-9 to TRBJ1-2, with D tentatively TRBD1 (6 bases). This CDR3 spans 16 amino acids. Germline loops: CDR1 SEHNR, CDR2 FQNEAQ (reference sequence). Trimming removed 5 bases at V and 4 bases at J, with 20 bases between. CDR3 region: CASSQRGGADVYGYTF. The CDR3 coding sequence is TGTGCCAGCAGCCAAAGGGGGGGGGCTGACGTCTATGGCTACACCTTC. Complete variable domain (other parts from reference TRBV7-9 and TRBJ1-2): DTGVSQNPRHKITKRGQNVTFRCDPISEHNRLYWYRQTLGQGPEFLTYFQNEAQLEKSRLLSDRFSAERPKGSFSTLEIQRTEQGDSAMYLCASSQRGGADVYGYTFGSGTRLTVV.

This clone has just one count. The chain links TRBV28 to TRBJ2-7; maybe TRBD1 (5 bases). V dropped 5 bases and J dropped 1 base, with 9 bases sitting between them. The V gene's germline CDR1 is MDHEN and CDR2 SYDVKM. The CDR3 is 13 amino acids. CDR3 coding DNA: TGTGCCAGCAGTGCAACAGGTTCCTACGAGCAGTACTTC. This sequence encodes CASSATGSYEQYF.

This chain connects TRBV10-3 to TRBJ2-5; D uncertain. From germline, CDR1 is ENHRY and CDR2 SYGVKD. The germline V and J ends were trimmed by 3 bases and 2 bases, with 13 bases remaining between them. The CDR3 sequence is 15 residues long. The CDR3 spells CAISDDLVGQETQYF. In DNA, the CDR3 is TGTGCCATCAGTGATGATTTAGTAGGACAAGAGACCCAGTACTTC.

The chain is built from TRBV5-1 and TRBJ2-7; tentatively, D is TRBD1 or TRBD2 (6 bases each). CDR1 is SGHRS, CDR2 YFSETQ, per germline. CDR3 size: 16 residues. V was cut by 7 bases and J by 5 bases, with 25 bases left in between. The CDR3 nucleotides read TGCGCCAGCGGATCCCAGGGGTTGGGAGGCGGGGACGAGCAGTACTTC. Its protein product is CASGSQGLGGGDEQYF. Using reference TRBV5-1 and TRBJ2-7 for the parts outside the CDR3, the full variable domain is KAGVTQTPRYLIKTRGQQVTLSCSPISGHRSVSWYQQTPGQGLQFLFEYFSETQRNKGNFPGRFSGRQFSNSRSEMNVSTLELGDSALYLCASGSQGLGGGDEQYFGPGTRLTVT.

The chain carries TRBV7-9 and TRBJ1-3; TRBD1 aligns across 11 bases. Germline V gene data show CDR1 as SEHNR and CDR2 as FQNEAQ (reference sequence). The trim removed 5 bases at V and 0 bases at J, leaving 3 bases unmatched. The CDR3 is 16 amino acids. CDR3 coding DNA: TGTGCCAGCAGCCCCGGACAGGGGGCCTCTGGAAACACCATATATTTT. Translating gives CASSPGQGASGNTIYF.

This clone appeared a single time. V usage is TRBV7-2 and J usage is TRBJ1-1; tentatively, D is TRBD1 (5 bases). V lost 2 bases to trimming and J lost 2 bases, with 12 bases between them. Germline V gives CDR1 SGHTA, CDR2 FQGNSA. This CDR3 is 15 amino acids long. The CDR3 sequence is CASSLTGTPNTEAFF. CDR3 coding DNA: TGTGCCAGCAGCTTAACCGGGACGCCAAACACTGAAGCTTTCTTT.

The V gene is TRBV27, the J gene TRBJ1-6, with TRBD1 identical over 7 bases. Per germline, CDR1 MNHEY and CDR2 SMNVEV (reference sequence). CDR3 length: 14 residues. V was pared by 2 bases and J by 8 bases, with 3 bases of the junction left unmatched. The CDR3 here is CASSLTGVDSPLHF. CDR3 coding DNA: TGTGCCAGCAGTTTAACAGGGGTCGATTCACCCCTCCACTTT.

V is TRBV28 and J is TRBJ2-2, with 8 bases identical to TRBD2. Looked up from germline, CDR1 is MDHEN and CDR2 is SYDVKM. The CDR3 extends over 17 amino acids. The junction had 10 bases not matched to a gene; V was cut back by 4 bases and J by 3 bases. CDR3 residues: CASSWPRWREDTGELFF. In DNA, the CDR3 is TGTGCCAGCAGTTGGCCCCGCTGGCGGGAGGACACCGGGGAGCTGTTTTTT.

This chain uses TRBV25-1 with TRBJ1-1, with D hard to call. The CDR3 is 13 amino acids. From germline, CDR1 is MGHDK and CDR2 SYGVNS. Trimming shortened V by 4 bases and J by 5 bases, and 11 bases separated the two germline ends. DNA of the CDR3: TGTGCCAGCAGTGGCCACCTTGGGACTGAAGCTTTCTTT. The encoded protein is CASSGHLGTEAFF. Combining the CDR3 with reference TRBV25-1 and TRBJ1-1 gives the whole variable domain EADIYQTPRYLVIGTGKKITLECSQTMGHDKMYWYQQDPGMELHLIHYSYGVNSTEKGDLSSESTVSRIRTEHFPLTLESARPSHTSQYLCASSGHLGTEAFFGQGTRLTVV.